A selection of T cell receptor beta chains follows, all from one sample in a study of shared clonotypes between healthy human individuals. The protocol was immunoSEQ multiplex PCR, while the TCRdb copy is restricted to in-frame clones and leaves out a portion. This sample has 2 million to 2.5 million clones, with around 92% found just once. The sample was naive CD4+ T cells from PBMCs. The receptors come from a man aged 18-30 years in good health. Some clones in this sample may be carry-over from other donors' samples. Each CDR3 is given with its conserved first and last residue. Fields, in order: clone size, V gene, D gene, J gene, CDR3 DNA, CDR3 protein. A D gene is named only where the DNA matches it firmly. Expanded clones get a size class; other rows say once, few or many, or leave the size out.

>once|TRBV19|NA|TRBJ2-7
TGTGCCAGTAGTATTAAGATGGGCTACGAGCAGTACTTC
CASSIKMGYEQYF
>once|TRBV4-1|NA|TRBJ2-5
TGCGCCAGCAGCCAAGATCTGGGGTATGAAGAGACCCAGTACTTC
CASSQDLGYEETQYF
>few|TRBV7-3|NA|TRBJ1-1
TGTGCCAGCAGCTCGACAGGGAACACTGAAGCTTTCTTT
CASSSTGNTEAFF
>NA|TRBV6-1|TRBD2|TRBJ2-1
TGTGCCAGCAGGACTAGCGGGATTTACAATGAGCAGTTCTTC
CASRTSGIYNEQFF
>NA|TRBV9|NA|TRBJ1-2
TGTGCCAGCAGCGGTCGACTGTTTAACTATGGCTACACCTTC
CASSGRLFNYGYTF
>NA|TRBV6-5|NA|TRBJ1-3
TGTGCCAGCAGCTACGGACGGAACTCTGGAAACACCATATATTTT
CASSYGRNSGNTIYF
>NA|TRBV27|NA|TRBJ2-5
TGTGCCAGCAGTTGGGAGGAGACCCAGTACTTC
CASSWEETQYF
>NA|TRBV7-6|TRBD2|TRBJ2-1
TGTGCCAGCAGCCGGACTAGCGGGGCCTACAATGAGCAGTTCTTC
CASSRTSGAYNEQFF
>NA|TRBV2|TRBD1|TRBJ2-1
TGTGCCAGCAGTAAGGAGAGTGGACAGGCTTATGAGCAGTTCTTC
CASSKESGQAYEQFF
>NA|TRBV5-1|TRBD2|TRBJ2-5
TGCGCCAGCAGTAGGGTAGCGGGAGGGTCTGAGACCCAGTACTTC
CASSRVAGGSETQYF
>NA|TRBV6-5|NA|TRBJ1-3
TGTGCCAGCAGTTACTCGGCAGGCTCTGGAAACACCATATATTTT
CASSYSAGSGNTIYF
>NA|TRBV7-8|NA|TRBJ2-7
TGTGCCAGCAGCTTAGCGGTCCCCACTCGGCGCTCCTACGAGCAGTACTTC
CASSLAVPTRRSYEQYF
>NA|TRBV7-2|NA|TRBJ1-1
TGTGCCAGCAGCTTACCACCACGGGAGATGAACACTGAAGCTTTCTTT
CASSLPPREMNTEAFF
>NA|TRBV27|NA|TRBJ2-7
TGTGCCAGCAGTGAACCGACGAGGAGGGACTACGAGCAGTACTTC
CASSEPTRRDYEQYF
>NA|TRBV28|NA|TRBJ1-2
TGTGCCAGCAGTTTAAGGGGCAGACCAGGCTACACCTTC
CASSLRGRPGYTF
>once|TRBV18|TRBD2|TRBJ2-1
TGTGCCAGCTCACCATCTACGGGACTAGCAGTCAATGAGCAGTTCTTC
CASSPSTGLAVNEQFF
>once|TRBV7-6|NA|TRBJ2-7
TGTGCCAGCAGCTTAGTTTTCGGCGAGCAGTACTTC
CASSLVFGEQYF
>NA|TRBV27|NA|TRBJ2-5
TGTGCCAGCAGAGCGCGAATAGGTCCGGGAACAGAGACCCAGTACTTC
CASRARIGPGTETQYF
>NA|TRBV5-1|NA|TRBJ1-4
TGCGCCAGCAGCTTTGGTGGGTCGGCCAATGAAAAACTGTTTTTT
CASSFGGSANEKLFF
>NA|TRBV10-3|NA|TRBJ1-1
TGTGCCATCAGGCGACAGTCTCCCTCTGAAGCTTTCTTT
CAIRRQSPSEAFF
>NA|TRBV2|NA|TRBJ1-5
TGTGCCAGCAGTGGGATGGGGGAACAGCCCCAGCATTTT
CASSGMGEQPQHF
>NA|TRBV7-2|TRBD1|TRBJ1-1
TGTGCCAGCAGGGACAGGGCTTACACTGAAGCTTTCTTT
CASRDRAYTEAFF
>NA|TRBV5-1|NA|TRBJ1-2
TGCGCCAGCAGCCCCACCATCCAAGTGGGGGTAAGAGGCTACACCTTC
CASSPTIQVGVRGYTF
>NA|TRBV19|TRBD2|TRBJ2-7
TGTGCCAGTAGTGGCCCGGCTAGCGGTGCCTACGAGCAGTACTTC
CASSGPASGAYEQYF
>NA|TRBV5-1|NA|TRBJ1-1
TGCGCCAGCAGCCCGACAGCGAACACTGAAGCTTTCTTT
CASSPTANTEAFF
>NA|TRBV5-6|TRBD2|TRBJ2-2
TGTGCCAGCCACTGGTTTGCGGGGGCGAACACCGGGGAGCTGTTTTTT
CASHWFAGANTGELFF
>NA|TRBV19|TRBD2|TRBJ2-5
TGTGCCAGTAGTATAGGAAGCGGGAGTGTAAAGACCCAGTACTTC
CASSIGSGSVKTQYF
>few|TRBV5-5|NA|TRBJ1-1
TGTGCCAGCAGCTTTACAGGGCGGAACACTGAAGCTTTCTTT
CASSFTGRNTEAFF
>NA|TRBV4-1|TRBD1|TRBJ1-2
TGCGCCAGCAGCCAAGATGGGGGACAGAGATATGGCTACACCTTC
CASSQDGGQRYGYTF
>NA|TRBV5-5|TRBD1|TRBJ2-7
TGTGCCAGCAGACGACAGGGGCCTTCTCCCTACGAGCAGTACTTC
CASRRQGPSPYEQYF
>NA|TRBV7-6|NA|TRBJ1-2
TGTGCCAGCACCGAAGGCCCGAGGAGCTATGGCTACACCTTC
CASTEGPRSYGYTF
>NA|TRBV10-3|TRBD2|TRBJ2-1
TGTGCCACCCAGCTGGCTAGCGGGGGGGTACCCTACAATGAGCAGTTCTTC
CATQLASGGVPYNEQFF
>few|TRBV30|TRBD1|TRBJ1-5
TGTGCCTGGAGCGCAGCGGGACAGGGGGGCAATCAGCCCCAGCATTTT
CAWSAAGQGGNQPQHF
>NA|TRBV5-1|NA|TRBJ2-7
TGCGCCAGCAGCTTGGCGGCAAACTACGAGCAGTACTTC
CASSLAANYEQYF
>NA|TRBV10-3|TRBD1|TRBJ1-2
TGTGCCATCAGAACGGGGACAGGGAATGGCTACACCTTC
CAIRTGTGNGYTF
>NA|TRBV6-5|NA|TRBJ2-5
TGTGCCAGCAGTCCGGACCGAGGGGGTTGGGAGACCCAGTACTTC
CASSPDRGGWETQYF
>NA|TRBV5-1|TRBD1|TRBJ2-3
TGCGCCAGCAGCACGGGACAGGGCACAGATACGCAGTATTTT
CASSTGQGTDTQYF
>NA|TRBV9|TRBD2|TRBJ2-1
TGTGCCAGCAGCGTAGACGGCGGGAGGGGCCCAAATGAGCAGTTCTTC
CASSVDGGRGPNEQFF
>NA|TRBV5-6|TRBD2|TRBJ2-4
TGTGCCAGCAGCTTCCTAGCGGGAGGGACCAAAAACATTCAGTACTTC
CASSFLAGGTKNIQYF
>NA|TRBV11-2|NA|TRBJ2-7
TGTGCCAGCAGCGAAACACAGTACTACGAGCAGTACTTC
CASSETQYYEQYF
>once|TRBV5-4|NA|TRBJ2-5
TGTGCCAGCAGCTTGGTCGAGACTCGAGAGACCCAGTACTTC
CASSLVETRETQYF
>NA|TRBV18|NA|TRBJ2-3
TGTGCCAGCTCACTCCAGGCCCACACAGATACGCAGTATTTT
CASSLQAHTDTQYF
>NA|TRBV5-1|NA|TRBJ2-7
TGCGCCAGCAGCTTGGCGGCGGTAGATCTGACCTACGAGCAGTACTTC
CASSLAAVDLTYEQYF
>NA|TRBV9|NA|TRBJ2-3
TGTGCCAGCAGCGGACCCACAGATACGCAGTATTTT
CASSGPTDTQYF
>few|TRBV14|NA|TRBJ2-1
TGTGCCAGCAGCCAAGTACCCGGGGGTCGTCCTTGGGATGAGCAGTTCTTC
CASSQVPGGRPWDEQFF
>NA|TRBV30|NA|TRBJ1-4
TGTGCCTGGAGCCCTTCTGGGTCGGGGCCTGGAAAACTGTTTTTT
CAWSPSGSGPGKLFF
>NA|TRBV5-1|TRBD1|TRBJ1-2
TGCGCCAGCAGCCCCGGACAGGTTATTATCGGGGGCTACACCTTC
CASSPGQVIIGGYTF
>NA|TRBV4-3|TRBD1|TRBJ2-7
TGCGCCAGCAGCCAAGAGTGGACAGGGTATTTCTACGAGCAGTACTTC
CASSQEWTGYFYEQYF
>NA|TRBV19|NA|TRBJ1-5
TGTGCCAGTAGCATGAGGAGGGCAAGCAATCAGCCCCAGCATTTT
CASSMRRASNQPQHF
>NA|TRBV7-3|NA|TRBJ2-5
TGTGCCCAAGAACGAGGGCGGGATGTCCCGGAGACCCAGTACTTC
CAQERGRDVPETQYF